This T cell receptor (beta chain) is drawn from a study of CD8 T cells in ankylosing spondylitis. Study conclusions and caveats: Previously reported in reactive arthritis synovial fluid and blood were some of the motif variants.

Molecular-barcoded quantitative 5'-RACE produced these TCR beta libraries. From the 5' RACE reads, TCRdb called clonotypes with MiXCR, one entry per CDR3 protein. The sample includes under 120,000 distinct CDR3 sequences, less than 25% seen only once; the top ten take 9% to 15%. Turning to this clonotype: What it recognizes is unknown.

Germline V gene sequence: CDR1 KGHDR, CDR2 SFDVKD. The length of the CDR3 is 12 residues. V was pared by 6 bases and J by 7 bases, with 9 bases between. The chain uses TRBV24-1 and TRBJ2-1; D may be TRBD1 (5 bases). The sequence was collected from a male donor with ankylosing spondylitis. The sample was synovial fluid, either unsorted or a sorted T cell fraction (not recorded which). CDR3 amino acids: CATSTQGNEQFF. CDR3 sequence (DNA): TGTGCCACCAGTACCCAGGGTAATGAGCAGTTCTTC.